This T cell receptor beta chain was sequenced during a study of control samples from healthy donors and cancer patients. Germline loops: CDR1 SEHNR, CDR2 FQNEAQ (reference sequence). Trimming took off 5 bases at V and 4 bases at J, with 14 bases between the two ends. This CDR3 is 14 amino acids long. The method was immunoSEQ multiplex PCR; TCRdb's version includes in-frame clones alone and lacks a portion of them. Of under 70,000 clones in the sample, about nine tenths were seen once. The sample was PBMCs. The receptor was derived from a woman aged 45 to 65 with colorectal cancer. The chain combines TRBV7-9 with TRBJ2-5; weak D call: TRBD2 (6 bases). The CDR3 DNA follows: TGTGCCAGCAGCAGGCCCTCCGGGGGAGAGACCCAGTACTTC. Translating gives CASSRPSGGETQYF.